Sequencing of this T cell receptor beta chain was carried out in a study of T cell responses to AZD1222 COVID-19 vaccine. General study points: Clonal diversity may have been underestimated in mostly white British donors. Vaccination with two AZD1222 doses was followed by a rise in Spike-specific TCR breadth and depth.

Comments on this clone: The antigen remains undetermined.

Trimming pared 5 bases from V and 6 bases from J, leaving 10 bases between. This CDR3 contains 12 residues. Generated by immunoSEQ multiplex PCR, the TCRdb table keeps only in-frame clones and is missing some. The table records 80,000 or so clones, about nine tenths of them present only once. The chain has TRBV12-3 or TRBV12-4 and TRBJ1-1; D is ambiguous. Sequencing used peripheral blood, obtained on day 0 of AZD1222 vaccination. The sequence derives from an adult in good health. The CDR3: CASSPRFPEAFF. CDR3 coding DNA: TGTGCCAGCAGTCCCCGGTTCCCTGAAGCTTTCTTT.